Below, one T cell receptor (beta chain) is given with its context. The antigen is not known. Trimming removed 0 bases from V and 1 base from J, with 16 bases in between. This CDR3 comprises 17 residues. Germline CDR1 and CDR2: SGHRS and YFSETQ. The data are from a study of graft-versus-host responses after intestinal transplantation. About the research overall: Each patient got anti-thymocyte globulin induction, then tacrolimus and steroids for around three years. Broader study findings: Early HvG declines after transplant were associated with peak circulating GvH clone levels. Allografts from individuals with graft-donor T cell macrochimerism displayed high graft-versus-host to host-versus-graft clonal ratios. The recipient marrow held GvH clones, and some of them showed up first in ileum or blood.

Clones were read by immunoSEQ multiplex PCR, and TCRdb kept only the in-frame ones, dropping some. The sample has around 130,000 clones; approximately 92% are singletons. Sequences were derived from unstimulated CD4+ T cells sorted from spleen or lymph node cells, sampled before intestinal transplant. This chain connects TRBV5-1 to TRBJ1-1; D remains unclear. The receptor's source is a human donor who received an intestinal transplant. The CDR3 protein is CASSLAITGVANTEAFF. CDR3 bases: TGCGCCAGCAGCTTGGCCATTACTGGGGTAGCGAACACTGAAGCTTTCTTT. Complete variable domain (other parts from reference TRBV5-1 and TRBJ1-1): KAGVTQTPRYLIKTRGQQVTLSCSPISGHRSVSWYQQTPGQGLQFLFEYFSETQRNKGNFPGRFSGRQFSNSRSEMNVSTLELGDSALYLCASSLAITGVANTEAFFGQGTRLTVV.